This entry concerns a single T cell receptor delta chain. TCRdb re-processed the RT-PCR reads using CATT. This sample yields around 1,200 delta-chain clones, of which approximately 9% are seen a single time; 64% belongs to the top ten. The data were obtained in a study of gamma-delta T cells after stem cell transplantation. The CDR3 is 21 residues long. Germline loops: CDR1 GEAIGNYY, CDR2 EKD. With V trimmed by 0 bases and J by 0 bases, 9 bases remained unmatched. The chain joins TRDV2 to TRDJ3, with 11 bases matching TRDD3. Material: gamma-delta T cells. This receptor was taken from a human donor. It is not recorded whose cells these are; they may come from a transplant donor. The CDR3 sequence: CACDTAPVGDTSSWDTRQMFF. The CDR3 DNA is TGTGCCTGTGACACCGCGCCTGTGGGGGATACGAGCTCCTGGGACACCCGACAGATGTTTTTC.